The text below deals with one T cell receptor (beta chain). Its antigen is undetermined. This sample was taken from a study of T cells in localized non-small cell lung cancer. Study-level results: Measurement of T cell clonality placed uninvolved adjacent lung highest, above the level in tumor. Paired adjacent lung recovered a median around 60 of the top 100 tumor clones. A single tumor region was sequenced, leaving heterogeneity possible. A raised T cell density in blood coincided with lengthier overall survival.

TCRdb keeps only in-frame clones here, not all; method: immunoSEQ multiplex PCR. The sample includes 60,000 or so clones, 81% seen only once; the top ten take roughly 4.5%. The starting material was PBMCs, obtained before any cancer treatment. This sequence was found in a man aged 40-75 years with stage II lung adenocarcinoma.

CDR3 sequence (DNA): TGTGCCAGCAGCCCGGGACACGGAAAACTGTTTTTT. Protein: CASSPGHGKLFF. The rearrangement joins TRBV2 to TRBJ1-4; a possible D gene is TRBD1 (6 bases). Germline V gives CDR1 SNHLY, CDR2 FYNNEI. The CDR3 has 12 residues. The V gene lost 6 bases and the J gene lost 10 bases, with 12 bases spanning the gap.